This T cell receptor (beta chain) was sequenced for a study of shared clonotypes between healthy human individuals. Study-wide findings and caveats: Rarefaction showed that sequencing of sorted subsets was incomplete (despite large depth). Generation probability values for non-shared clonotypes were lower than those for clonotypes shared by all four donors.

Remarks on this clone: Its target is not known.

The V gene lost 7 bases and the J gene lost 3 bases, with 13 bases spanning the gap. The CDR3 is 13 amino acids. CDR1 is SNHLY and CDR2 is FYNNEI in the germline V gene. A deep-level run was used for the assay. In the authors' methods: Junction-only immunoSEQ sequences carried no quality scores, so filtering differed. Data came from immunoSEQ multiplex PCR; TCRdb stores just in-frame clones and leaves some out. Clone size and the V and J calls come from that table; the DNA yielded D and trimming. Of roughly 410,000 clones in the sample, approximately 96% were seen once. The sequence was collected from a man aged 30 to 39 in good health. What was sequenced was memory CD8+ T cells sorted from blood. The sample's subset: CD45RO+ cells pooled with CCR7-negative TemRA cells. The V call is TRBV2, the J call TRBJ2-7; D gene ambiguous. CDR3 region: CASTIGLNYEQYF. For the CDR3, the DNA is TGTGCCAGCACCATCGGGCTAAACTACGAGCAGTACTTC.